This record covers a single T cell receptor beta chain. Antigen unknown. This CDR3 is built from 15 residues. J lost 3 bases, V lost 2 bases, and 6 bases had no gene match. Germline V gives CDR1 LGHNA, CDR2 YNFKEQ. The sample comes from a study of identical twins. General observations from the study: A partial confounding effect on zero-insertion analyses could come from invariant MAIT and iNKT cells. Out-of-frame sharing of TCR alpha in monozygotic twins was underestimated by models. In drawing conclusions, the study used cross-sectional statistical analysis and did not follow the same donors.

TCRdb reprocessed the 5' RACE reads with MiXCR, giving one entry per CDR3 protein. The repertoire holds around 1.7 million distinct CDR3 sequences, with about 31% as singletons. This clonotype was sampled from a newborn girl in good health. The rearrangement links TRBV4-2 to TRBJ2-7; 8 bases map to TRBD2. The material sequenced was cord blood. In nucleotides, the CDR3 is TGTGCCAGCAGCCAAATTAACGGGGGGGTCTACGAGCAGTACTTC. Translated: CASSQINGGVYEQYF.